One T cell receptor (beta chain) is described in this entry. This sample was included in a study of T cell responses to AZD1222 COVID-19 vaccine. Sequencing was performed with immunoSEQ multiplex PCR; in TCRdb, only in-frame clones are kept and a portion is missing. The sample holds around 95,000 clones; 70% to 90% are singletons and the top ten take 4.2%. The specimen was peripheral blood, collected on day 0 of MenACWY control vaccination. This clonotype was sampled from an adult in good health.

Here the CDR3 reads CASGPRSGNTIYF. CDR3 coding DNA: TGTGCCAGCGGCCCTCGCTCTGGAAACACCATATATTTT. The chain is built from TRBV6-2 or TRBV6-3 and TRBJ1-3; D remains unclear. The germline gives CDR1 MNHEY, CDR2 SVGEGT. The V end was cut by 8 bases, the J end by 0 bases, with 8 bases between. This CDR3 region has 13 residues.